These T cell receptor beta chains were read from a single sample in a study of T cell responses to AZD1222 COVID-19 vaccine. Assay: immunoSEQ multiplex PCR; the TCRdb copy retains only in-frame clones and omits some. This table has 150,000 or so clones, roughly nine tenths appearing once. The sample in question was peripheral blood, obtained on day 0 of AZD1222 vaccination. These receptors originate from an adult in good health. Both conserved end residues are part of each CDR3. Each record gives: D gene, V gene, J gene, clone size, CDR3 DNA, CDR3 protein. A D gene is named only where the DNA matches it firmly. Clone sizes are given selectively: once, few, many, or a class where the clone is expanded.

D gene: NA; V gene: TRBV7-8; J gene: TRBJ2-5; clone size: NA; CDR3 DNA: TGTGCCAGCAGCATAACCGGGACTCTTAGGGAGACCCAGTACTTC; CDR3 protein: CASSITGTLRETQYF
D gene: NA; V gene: TRBV5-1; J gene: TRBJ1-2; clone size: once; CDR3 DNA: TGCGCCAGCAGCCTACCGGGTTCCCCCACCGGTGGCTACACCTTC; CDR3 protein: CASSLPGSPTGGYTF
D gene: NA; V gene: TRBV6-2/TRBV6-3; J gene: TRBJ2-7; clone size: medium-sized; CDR3 DNA: TGTGCCAGCAGCTGGGACTTCAGCTCCTACGAGCAGTACTTC; CDR3 protein: CASSWDFSSYEQYF
D gene: NA; V gene: TRBV24-1; J gene: TRBJ2-6; clone size: few; CDR3 DNA: TGTGCCACCAGTGATTTCACAGGGACGGGGGCCAACGTCCTGACTTTC; CDR3 protein: CATSDFTGTGANVLTF
D gene: NA; V gene: TRBV20-1; J gene: TRBJ1-1; clone size: NA; CDR3 DNA: TGCAGTGCTAGACAGAACACTGAAGCTTTCTTT; CDR3 protein: CSARQNTEAFF
D gene: TRBD2; V gene: TRBV6-4; J gene: TRBJ2-1; clone size: NA; CDR3 DNA: TGTGCCAGCAGTGACGGGACTAGCGGCAATGAGCAGTTCTTC; CDR3 protein: CASSDGTSGNEQFF
D gene: NA; V gene: TRBV12-3/TRBV12-4; J gene: TRBJ1-2; clone size: NA; CDR3 DNA: TGTGCCAGCAGTTTAGGCCATGGCTACACCTTC; CDR3 protein: CASSLGHGYTF
D gene: TRBD1; V gene: TRBV5-4; J gene: TRBJ1-1; clone size: NA; CDR3 DNA: TGTGCCAGCAGCACCGGACAGGGCCACACTGAAGCTTTCTTT; CDR3 protein: CASSTGQGHTEAFF
D gene: TRBD1; V gene: TRBV19; J gene: TRBJ1-1; clone size: NA; CDR3 DNA: TGTGCCAGTAGTAAACAGGGGGGGACTGAAGCTTTCTTT; CDR3 protein: CASSKQGGTEAFF
D gene: NA; V gene: TRBV2; J gene: TRBJ2-1; clone size: NA; CDR3 DNA: TGTGCCAGCAGTGAACGGAGCGGAACCTACAATGAGCAGTTCTTC; CDR3 protein: CASSERSGTYNEQFF
D gene: NA; V gene: TRBV4-3; J gene: TRBJ2-2; clone size: once; CDR3 DNA: TGCGCCAGCAGCCAAGATCTGTGGGCCGGGGAGCTGTTTTTT; CDR3 protein: CASSQDLWAGELFF
D gene: NA; V gene: TRBV13; J gene: TRBJ2-2; clone size: NA; CDR3 DNA: TGTGCCAGCAGCTTCTCGGGGGACACCGGGGAGCTGTTTTTT; CDR3 protein: CASSFSGDTGELFF
D gene: NA; V gene: TRBV7-2; J gene: TRBJ2-7; clone size: NA; CDR3 DNA: TGTGCCAGCAGCTTAGGGAGGAGACAGCAGTACTTC; CDR3 protein: CASSLGRRQQYF
D gene: NA; V gene: TRBV6-5; J gene: TRBJ1-1; clone size: few; CDR3 DNA: TGTGCCAGCTCATACGGGAACCCCGGAACTGAAGCTTTCTTT; CDR3 protein: CASSYGNPGTEAFF
D gene: TRBD2; V gene: TRBV19; J gene: TRBJ2-1; clone size: NA; CDR3 DNA: TGTGCCAGCGGACTAGCAGCGTACAATGAGCAGTTCTTC; CDR3 protein: CASGLAAYNEQFF
D gene: NA; V gene: TRBV11-2; J gene: TRBJ1-2; clone size: NA; CDR3 DNA: TGTGCCAGCAGCTTAGGGCAAAACTATGGCTACACCTTC; CDR3 protein: CASSLGQNYGYTF
D gene: NA; V gene: TRBV20-1; J gene: TRBJ1-1; clone size: NA; CDR3 DNA: TGCAGTGCTAGACTAAACACTAAAGCTTTCTTT; CDR3 protein: CSARLNTKAFF